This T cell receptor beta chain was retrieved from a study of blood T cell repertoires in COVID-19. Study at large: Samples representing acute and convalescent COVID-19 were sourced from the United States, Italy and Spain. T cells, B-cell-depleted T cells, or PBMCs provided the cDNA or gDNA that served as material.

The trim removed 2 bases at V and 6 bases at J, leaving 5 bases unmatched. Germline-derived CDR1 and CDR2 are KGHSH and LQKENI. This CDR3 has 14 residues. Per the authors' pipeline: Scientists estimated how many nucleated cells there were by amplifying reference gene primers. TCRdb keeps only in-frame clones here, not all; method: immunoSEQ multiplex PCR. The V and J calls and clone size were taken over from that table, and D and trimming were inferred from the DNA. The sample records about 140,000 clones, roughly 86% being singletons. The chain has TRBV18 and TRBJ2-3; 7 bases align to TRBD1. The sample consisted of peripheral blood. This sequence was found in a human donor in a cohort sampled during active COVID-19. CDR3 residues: CASSPSTGTDTQYF. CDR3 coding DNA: TGTGCCAGCTCACCATCGACAGGGACGGATACGCAGTATTTT.